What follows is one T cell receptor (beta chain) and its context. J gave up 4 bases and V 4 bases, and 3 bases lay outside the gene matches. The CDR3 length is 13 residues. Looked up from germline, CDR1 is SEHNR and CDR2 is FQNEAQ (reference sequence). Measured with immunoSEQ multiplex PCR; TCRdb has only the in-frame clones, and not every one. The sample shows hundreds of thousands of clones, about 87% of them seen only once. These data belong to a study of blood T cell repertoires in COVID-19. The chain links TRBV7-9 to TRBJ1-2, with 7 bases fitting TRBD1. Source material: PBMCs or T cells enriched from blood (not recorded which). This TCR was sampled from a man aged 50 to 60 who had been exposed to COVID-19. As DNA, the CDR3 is TGTGCCAGCAGCTCCTACAGGGGCTATGGCTACACCTTC. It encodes CASSSYRGYGYTF.